The clone carrying this TCR beta chain was recorded at least ten times. No antigen is known for it. RNA transcripts yielded amplified TCR beta CDR3 regions. In the first round, RT-PCR was carried out with HTBI primers, and a multiplex PCR formed the second round. TCRdb reanalysed the multiplex PCR reads using MiXCR and keeps one entry per CDR3 protein. The table records 500,000 to 700,000 distinct CDR3 sequences, roughly 39% of them present only once. The record originates from a study of Graves' ophthalmopathy and Graves' hyperthyroidism. Regarding the study as a whole: The model's prediction of ophthalmopathy progression had approximately 67% sensitivity and around 78% specificity. Most expanded clonotypes in thyroid above 0.001 frequency also showed up in blood. A 13-signature model separated ophthalmopathy from stable hyperthyroidism, reaching about 88% sensitivity and 75% to 83% specificity cross-validated.

Hyperthyroidism in these 18- to 65-year-old patients was newly diagnosed, lasting under 2 months. Germline V gene sequence: CDR1 SGDLS, CDR2 YYNGEE. The V and J ends lost 4 bases and 4 bases respectively, with 14 bases between them. This CDR3 has 14 residues. The TCR comes from an adult man with Graves' hyperthyroidism. Sequenced material: peripheral blood or thyroid tissue (not recorded which). The J gene is TRBJ1-1, the V gene TRBV9; TRBD1 is a possible D gene (6 bases). The chain's CDR3 is CASSWQGQGTEAFF. The CDR3 coding sequence is TGTGCCAGCAGCTGGCAGGGGCAAGGCACTGAAGCTTTCTTT.